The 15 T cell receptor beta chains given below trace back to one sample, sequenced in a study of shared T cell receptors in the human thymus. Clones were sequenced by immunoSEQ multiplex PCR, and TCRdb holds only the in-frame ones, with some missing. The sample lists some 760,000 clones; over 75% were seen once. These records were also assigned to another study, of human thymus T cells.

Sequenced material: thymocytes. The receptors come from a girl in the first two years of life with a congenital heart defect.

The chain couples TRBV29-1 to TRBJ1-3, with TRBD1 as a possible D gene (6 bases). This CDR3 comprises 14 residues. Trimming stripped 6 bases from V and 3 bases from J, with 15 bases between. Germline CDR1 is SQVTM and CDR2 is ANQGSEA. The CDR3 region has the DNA TGCAGCGTCACACAGGGTCTGTTTGGAAACACCATATATTTT. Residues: CSVTQGLFGNTIYF.

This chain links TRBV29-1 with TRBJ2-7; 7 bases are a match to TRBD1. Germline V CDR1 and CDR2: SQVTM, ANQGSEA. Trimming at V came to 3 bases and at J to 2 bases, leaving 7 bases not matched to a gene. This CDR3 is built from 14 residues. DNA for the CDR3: TGCAGCGTTGAGATAGGACAGGTACCCTACGAGCAGTACTTC. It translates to CSVEIGQVPYEQYF.

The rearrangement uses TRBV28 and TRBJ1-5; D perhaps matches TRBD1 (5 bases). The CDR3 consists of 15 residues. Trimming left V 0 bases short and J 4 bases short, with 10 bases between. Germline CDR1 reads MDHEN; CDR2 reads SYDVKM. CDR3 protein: CASSLWDMENQPQHF. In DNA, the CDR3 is TGTGCCAGCAGTTTATGGGACATGGAGAATCAGCCCCAGCATTTT.

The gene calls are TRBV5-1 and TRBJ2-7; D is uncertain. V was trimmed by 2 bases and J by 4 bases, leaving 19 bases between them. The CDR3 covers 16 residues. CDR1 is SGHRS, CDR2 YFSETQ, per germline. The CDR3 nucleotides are TGCGCCAGCAGCTTCGAGCGAGAAGCTATCAATTACGAGCAGTACTTC. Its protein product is CASSFEREAINYEQYF.

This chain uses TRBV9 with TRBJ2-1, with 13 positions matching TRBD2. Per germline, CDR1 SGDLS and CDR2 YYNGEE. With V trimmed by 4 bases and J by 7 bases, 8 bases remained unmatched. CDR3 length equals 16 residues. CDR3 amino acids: CASSFELAGGENEQFF. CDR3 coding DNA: TGTGCCAGCAGCTTTGAACTAGCGGGGGGGGAAAATGAGCAGTTCTTC. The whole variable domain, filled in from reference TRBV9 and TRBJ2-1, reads DSGVTQTPKHLITATGQRVTLRCSPRSGDLSVYWYQQSLDQGLQFLIQYYNGEERAKGNILERFSAQQFPDLHSELNLSSLELGDSALYFCASSFELAGGENEQFFGPGTRLTVL.

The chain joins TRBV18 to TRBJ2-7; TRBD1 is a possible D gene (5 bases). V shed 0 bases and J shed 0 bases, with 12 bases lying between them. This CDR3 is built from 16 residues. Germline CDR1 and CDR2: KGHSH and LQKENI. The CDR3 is CASSPPADSYSYEQYF. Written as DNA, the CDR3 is TGTGCCAGCTCACCACCAGCCGACAGCTACTCCTACGAGCAGTACTTC.

CDR3 DNA sequence: TGTGCCAGCAGTGCCCCCCCACCCGCAGAGGCAGATACGCAGTATTTT. It yields the protein CASSAPPPAEADTQYF. The chain uses TRBV6-1 and TRBJ2-3; D is uncertain. The V end lost 4 bases, the J end lost 4 bases, and 18 bases lay between the germline ends. The CDR3 extends over 16 amino acids. Germline CDR1 reads MNHNS; CDR2 reads SASEGT.

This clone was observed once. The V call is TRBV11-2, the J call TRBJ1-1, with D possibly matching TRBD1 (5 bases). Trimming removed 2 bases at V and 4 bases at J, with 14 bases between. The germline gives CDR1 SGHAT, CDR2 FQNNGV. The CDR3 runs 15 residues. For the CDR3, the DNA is TGTGCCAGCAGCTTACTTTCGCGGGGGGTCACTGAAGCTTTCTTT. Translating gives CASSLLSRGVTEAFF.

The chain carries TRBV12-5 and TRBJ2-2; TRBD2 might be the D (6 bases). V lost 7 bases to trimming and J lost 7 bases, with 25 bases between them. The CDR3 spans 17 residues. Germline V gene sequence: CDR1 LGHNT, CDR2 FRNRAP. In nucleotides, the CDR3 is TGTGCTAGTGTGGTTACGGGGGAATCGTGGCAGGACGGGGAGCTGTTTTTT. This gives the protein CASVVTGESWQDGELFF.

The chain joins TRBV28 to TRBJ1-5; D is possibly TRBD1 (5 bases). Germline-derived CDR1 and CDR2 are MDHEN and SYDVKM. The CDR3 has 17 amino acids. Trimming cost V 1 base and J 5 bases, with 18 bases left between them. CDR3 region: CASSLFGKGPGDQPQHF. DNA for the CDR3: TGTGCCAGCAGTTTATTTGGTAAGGGGCCGGGGGATCAGCCCCAGCATTTT.

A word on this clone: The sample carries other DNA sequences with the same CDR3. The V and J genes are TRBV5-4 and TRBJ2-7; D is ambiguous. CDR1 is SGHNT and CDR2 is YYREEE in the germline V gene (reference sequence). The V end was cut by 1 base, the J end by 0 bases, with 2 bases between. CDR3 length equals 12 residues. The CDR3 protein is CASSLLSYEQYF. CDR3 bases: TGTGCCAGCAGCTTGCTCTCCTACGAGCAGTACTTC.

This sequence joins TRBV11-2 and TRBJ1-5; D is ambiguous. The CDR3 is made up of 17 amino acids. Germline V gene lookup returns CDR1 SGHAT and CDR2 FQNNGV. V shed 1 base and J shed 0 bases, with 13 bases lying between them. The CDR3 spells CASSLGAGNASNQPQHF. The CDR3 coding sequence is TGTGCCAGCAGCTTAGGGGCCGGCAACGCTAGCAATCAGCCCCAGCATTTT.

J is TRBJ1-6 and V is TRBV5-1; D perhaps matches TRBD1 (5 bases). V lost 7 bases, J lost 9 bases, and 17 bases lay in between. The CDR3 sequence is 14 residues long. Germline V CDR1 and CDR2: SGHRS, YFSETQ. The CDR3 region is CASAYQGGGSPLHF. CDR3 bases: TGCGCCAGCGCTTATCAGGGAGGAGGTTCACCCCTCCACTTT. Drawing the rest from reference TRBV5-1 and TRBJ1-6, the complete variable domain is KAGVTQTPRYLIKTRGQQVTLSCSPISGHRSVSWYQQTPGQGLQFLFEYFSETQRNKGNFPGRFSGRQFSNSRSEMNVSTLELGDSALYLCASAYQGGGSPLHFGNGTRLTVT.

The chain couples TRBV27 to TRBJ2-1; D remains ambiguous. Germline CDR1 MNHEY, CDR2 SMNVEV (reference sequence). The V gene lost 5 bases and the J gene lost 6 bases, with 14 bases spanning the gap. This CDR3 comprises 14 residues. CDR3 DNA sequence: TGTGCCAGCAGTCCTAGACCTACCCGCAATGAGCAGTTCTTC. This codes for CASSPRPTRNEQFF.

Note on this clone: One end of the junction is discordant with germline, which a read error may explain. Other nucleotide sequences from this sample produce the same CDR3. This CDR3 reads CASSEGPRFYNSPLHF. The CDR3 DNA sequence: TGTGCCAGCAGTGAAGGCCCCAGGTTCTATAATTCCCCCCTCCACTTT. The rearrangement links TRBV6-1 to TRBJ1-6; D call uncertain. The CDR3 has 16 amino acids. The V gene's germline CDR1 is MNHNS and CDR2 SASEGT.